A selection of T cell receptor beta chains follows, all from one sample in a study of T cells in Graves' hyperthyroidism and ophthalmopathy. TCRdb re-called the multiplex PCR reads through MiXCR, storing one row per CDR3 protein. The sample includes approximately 870,000 distinct CDR3 sequences, roughly 40% seen only once; the top ten take 8.9%. Sample: blood. The receptors derive from a man aged 18-30 years with Graves' hyperthyroidism. The CDR3 runs from the conserved cysteine through the conserved F or W. The order of the fields is clone size, J gene, D gene, V gene, CDR3 DNA, CDR3 protein. The D gene is left open where the match is weak. The size of a clone is reported for some rows only, either as once, few or many, or as a class for expanded clones.

clone_size: NA; j_call: TRBJ2-7; d_call: NA; v_call: TRBV11-2; cdr3_nt: TGTGCCAGCAGTGATCTCCTAGGCGCCTACGAGCAGTACTTC; cdr3_aa: CASSDLLGAYEQYF
clone_size: many; j_call: TRBJ2-2; d_call: NA; v_call: TRBV7-9; cdr3_nt: TGTGCCAGCAGCTTAAAGCCCACCGGGGAGCTGTTTTTT; cdr3_aa: CASSLKPTGELFF
clone_size: NA; j_call: TRBJ1-5; d_call: NA; v_call: TRBV15; cdr3_nt: TGTGCCACCAGCAGTCGGGGACGATCGGTGTCTCAGCCCCAGCATTTT; cdr3_aa: CATSSRGRSVSQPQHF
clone_size: NA; j_call: TRBJ1-1; d_call: TRBD1; v_call: TRBV2; cdr3_nt: TGTGCCAGCAGTTTGGGACAGGGTTGGGAAGCTTTCTTT; cdr3_aa: CASSLGQGWEAFF
clone_size: NA; j_call: TRBJ2-5; d_call: TRBD1; v_call: TRBV12-3/TRBV12-4; cdr3_nt: TGTACCAGCCAACCCCGGTGGGGCAGGGGGCTTAGAGAGACCCAGTACTTC; cdr3_aa: CTSQPRWGRGLRETQYF
clone_size: NA; j_call: TRBJ2-7; d_call: TRBD1; v_call: TRBV7-8; cdr3_nt: TGTGCCAGCAGCTTGTTGACAGGGGCCCCTGCCTACGAGCAGTACTTC; cdr3_aa: CASSLLTGAPAYEQYF
clone_size: many; j_call: TRBJ2-7; d_call: NA; v_call: TRBV19; cdr3_nt: TGTGCCAGTAGTACAACCGTTGGGCCGGGAGAGCAGTACTTC; cdr3_aa: CASSTTVGPGEQYF
clone_size: NA; j_call: TRBJ1-1; d_call: NA; v_call: TRBV29-1; cdr3_nt: TGCAGCGTTGCGGGGCCGGGCACTGAAGCTTTCTTT; cdr3_aa: CSVAGPGTEAFF
clone_size: NA; j_call: TRBJ2-7; d_call: NA; v_call: TRBV9; cdr3_nt: TGTGCCAGCAGCAAGGCCGGGGACAACGAGCAGTACTTC; cdr3_aa: CASSKAGDNEQYF
clone_size: many; j_call: TRBJ2-7; d_call: NA; v_call: TRBV20-1; cdr3_nt: TGCAGTGCTAGTAACAGGGCGAACTACGAGCAGTACTTC; cdr3_aa: CSASNRANYEQYF
clone_size: few; j_call: TRBJ1-1; d_call: TRBD1; v_call: TRBV7-2; cdr3_nt: TGTGCCAGCAGCTTCAGGGGGCTGATAGACACTGAAGCTTTCTTT; cdr3_aa: CASSFRGLIDTEAFF
clone_size: NA; j_call: TRBJ1-1; d_call: TRBD1; v_call: TRBV10-3; cdr3_nt: TGTGCCAGCATGACAGGGCCAGGCACTGAAGCTTTCTTT; cdr3_aa: CASMTGPGTEAFF
clone_size: many; j_call: TRBJ2-7; d_call: NA; v_call: TRBV2; cdr3_nt: TGTGCCAGCAGTGAATTGAGGGGCGAGCAGTACTTC; cdr3_aa: CASSELRGEQYF
clone_size: many; j_call: TRBJ1-2; d_call: NA; v_call: TRBV10-3; cdr3_nt: TGTGCCATCAGGCCCCAAGTGGGGGAAGAGGGCTATGGCTACACCTTC; cdr3_aa: CAIRPQVGEEGYGYTF
clone_size: many; j_call: TRBJ1-4; d_call: NA; v_call: TRBV12-3/TRBV12-4; cdr3_nt: TGTGCCAGCAGCCGACAGGAGAATGAAAAACTGTTTTTT; cdr3_aa: CASSRQENEKLFF
clone_size: NA; j_call: TRBJ2-7; d_call: TRBD2; v_call: TRBV20-1; cdr3_nt: TGCAGTGCTAGAGTGGCTAGCGGGAGGGGGTCCTACGAGCAGTACTTC; cdr3_aa: CSARVASGRGSYEQYF
clone_size: NA; j_call: TRBJ1-2; d_call: NA; v_call: TRBV5-4; cdr3_nt: TGTGCCAGCAGCCCCTATGGGACCGTCTATGGCTACACCTTC; cdr3_aa: CASSPYGTVYGYTF
clone_size: many; j_call: TRBJ1-1; d_call: NA; v_call: TRBV24-1; cdr3_nt: TGTGCCCCAAGGTACCAGGGATCCATGAACACTGAAGCTTTCTTT; cdr3_aa: CAPRYQGSMNTEAFF
clone_size: many; j_call: TRBJ1-1; d_call: NA; v_call: TRBV7-8; cdr3_nt: TGTGCCAGCAGCCCAAACGGCGGACAGACGAACACTGAAGCTTTCTTT; cdr3_aa: CASSPNGGQTNTEAFF
clone_size: many; j_call: TRBJ1-1; d_call: NA; v_call: TRBV4-1; cdr3_nt: TGTGCCAGCAGCCAGGTGGTAAACACTGAAGCTTTCTTT; cdr3_aa: CASSQVVNTEAFF
clone_size: many; j_call: TRBJ1-1; d_call: NA; v_call: TRBV19; cdr3_nt: TGTGCCAGTCAATTAAGGTACATGAACACTGAAGCTTTCTTT; cdr3_aa: CASQLRYMNTEAFF
clone_size: once; j_call: TRBJ2-5; d_call: TRBD2; v_call: TRBV2; cdr3_nt: TGTGCCAGCAGCTCAACCAGCTTTAGCGGGGGGTACCAAGAGACCCAGTACTTC; cdr3_aa: CASSSTSFSGGYQETQYF
clone_size: few; j_call: TRBJ1-4; d_call: NA; v_call: TRBV13; cdr3_nt: TGTGCCAGCAGCTTAGGACAGTTTGCAACTAATGAAAAACTGTTTTTT; cdr3_aa: CASSLGQFATNEKLFF
clone_size: many; j_call: TRBJ1-1; d_call: NA; v_call: TRBV25-1; cdr3_nt: TGTGCCAGCAGTCAGGGCTGGGTGAACACTGAAGCTTTCTTT; cdr3_aa: CASSQGWVNTEAFF
clone_size: few; j_call: TRBJ2-5; d_call: NA; v_call: TRBV15; cdr3_nt: TGTGCCACCAGCAGGGATTCTCGGGGACCCCAAGAGACCCAGTACTTC; cdr3_aa: CATSRDSRGPQETQYF
clone_size: NA; j_call: TRBJ2-5; d_call: NA; v_call: TRBV19; cdr3_nt: TGTGCCAGTAGTATATCGAAGGCAGGAAGGGGTCAGCCCCAGTACTTC; cdr3_aa: CASSISKAGRGQPQYF
clone_size: many; j_call: TRBJ2-5; d_call: NA; v_call: TRBV29-1; cdr3_nt: TGCAGCGTCTTACAGGGTGGCGAGACCCAGTACTTC; cdr3_aa: CSVLQGGETQYF
clone_size: NA; j_call: TRBJ1-1; d_call: NA; v_call: TRBV20-1; cdr3_nt: TGCAGTGCTAGAAATCAGGGCCCGAACACTGAAGCTTTCTTT; cdr3_aa: CSARNQGPNTEAFF
clone_size: NA; j_call: TRBJ1-1; d_call: TRBD1; v_call: TRBV2; cdr3_nt: TGTGCCAGCAGTGAAACAGGGGGGAAAGCTTTCTTT; cdr3_aa: CASSETGGKAFF
clone_size: many; j_call: TRBJ2-2; d_call: TRBD2; v_call: TRBV15; cdr3_nt: TGTGCCACCAGCACTAGTATAGCGGGTACGGTAACCGGGGAGCTGTTTTTT; cdr3_aa: CATSTSIAGTVTGELFF
clone_size: many; j_call: TRBJ1-2; d_call: NA; v_call: TRBV10-2; cdr3_nt: TGCGCCAGCAGTGAAAAGAGGGCGCGAGGCTATGGCTACACCTTC; cdr3_aa: CASSEKRARGYGYTF
clone_size: NA; j_call: TRBJ1-5; d_call: NA; v_call: TRBV12-5; cdr3_nt: TGTGCTAGTGGTTTGGTTTCAGGGAGCAATCAGCCCCAGCATTTT; cdr3_aa: CASGLVSGSNQPQHF
clone_size: many; j_call: TRBJ1-4; d_call: NA; v_call: TRBV20-1; cdr3_nt: TGCAGTGCAGGGGACGGCGGGGGAGAGGAAAAACTGTTTTTT; cdr3_aa: CSAGDGGGEEKLFF